The clone carrying this TCR beta chain has more than one count but fewer than ten. This sample was included in a study of human T cells and chemical hapten exposure. Time point reported: pre-sensitization, week 0. The treatment is: therapeutic diphenylcyclopropenone sensitization with weekly scalp DPC. The CDR3 totals 15 residues. The germline V gene has CDR1 ENHRY and CDR2 SYGVKD. V shed 7 bases, J shed 1 base, and the junction held 1 base outside the gene matches. TCRdb analysed the RACE reads with MiXCR anew, one entry per CDR3 protein. In the table there are more than 100,000 distinct CDR3 sequences, 13% of which are singletons.

This rearrangement joins TRBV10-3 to TRBJ2-2, with 12 nucleotides matching TRBD2. The sample consisted of whole blood, taken in connection with sensitization to the hapten diphenylcyclopropenone (DPC). The receptor's source is a woman aged 18-29 years with alopecia areata. Some clones in this sample may be carry-over from other donors' samples. This CDR3 is CAIKTSGGNTGELFF. The CDR3 DNA sequence: TGTGCCATCAAGACTAGCGGGGGGAACACCGGGGAGCTGTTTTTT.